The sequence of this TCR beta chain was determined in a study of blood T cells in healthy people across ages. For the second PCR, which ran for about 6 to 12 cycles, a sample-barcoded 5' primer and a J-beta primer mix were used. TCRdb used MiXCR to reprocess the 5' RACE reads, holding one entry per CDR3 protein. In the table there are roughly 860,000 distinct CDR3 sequences, approximately 67% of which are singletons. The study drew donors from healthy Caucasian individuals in Russia aged 6 to 90. The receptor's source is a man aged 25-45 years in good health. The sample was blood.

The CDR3 is CASSTGLTGGLHTQYF. DNA of the CDR3: TGTGCCAGCAGCACGGGACTAACGGGGGGCCTCCATACGCAGTATTTT. The V call is TRBV7-9, the J call TRBJ2-3; D possibly corresponds to TRBD2 (7 bases). Germline loops: CDR1 SEHNR, CDR2 FQNEAQ (reference sequence). The V end was cut by 5 bases, the J end by 7 bases, with 22 bases between. This CDR3 is 16 amino acids long. Drawing the rest from reference TRBV7-9 and TRBJ2-3, the complete variable domain is DTGVSQNPRHKITKRGQNVTFRCDPISEHNRLYWYRQTLGQGPEFLTYFQNEAQLEKSRLLSDRFSAERPKGSFSTLEIQRTEQGDSAMYLCASSTGLTGGLHTQYFGPGTRLTVL.